The next 17 T cell receptor beta chains were all read from a single sample in a study of T cell responses to AZD1222 COVID-19 vaccine. Generated by immunoSEQ multiplex PCR, the TCRdb table keeps only in-frame clones and is missing some. The data show just under 95,000 clones, more than 75% seen once. Sample: peripheral blood, taken on day 0 of AZD1222 vaccination. Receptors originate from an adult in good health.

The rearrangement joins TRBV14 to TRBJ1-2; TRBD1 might be the D (5 bases). CDR3 size: 15 residues. CDR1 is SGHDN and CDR2 is FVKESK in the germline V gene. Trimming stripped 0 bases from V and 4 bases from J, with 12 bases between. Here the CDR3 DNA reads TGTGCCAGCAGCCAAGACCTGACAGTTCTCTATGGCTACACCTTC. Its translation is CASSQDLTVLYGYTF.

V usage is TRBV27 and J usage is TRBJ2-1; TRBD1 might be the D (6 bases). In germline, CDR1 is MNHEY, CDR2 SMNVEV (reference sequence). Trimming pared 5 bases from V and 10 bases from J, leaving 18 bases between. This CDR3 has 14 residues. CDR3 region: CASSPGHLFGEQFF. In DNA, the CDR3 is TGTGCCAGCAGTCCGGGACACCTTTTTGGAGAGCAGTTCTTC.

The CDR3 region is CASSTGQGGEKLFF. The CDR3 DNA follows: TGCGCCAGCAGCACGGGACAGGGGGGAGAAAAACTGTTTTTT. This chain joins TRBV5-1 and TRBJ1-4; 11 nucleotides line up with TRBD1. The ends lost 4 bases at V and 8 bases at J; junction bases unmatched: 4. The CDR3 is 14 residues long. Germline-derived CDR1 and CDR2 are SGHRS and YFSETQ.

This clone was recorded only once. The chain recombines TRBV7-3 with TRBJ1-2; the match to TRBD1 covers 9 bases. The J segment lost 6 bases and the V segment lost 0 bases, leaving 5 bases of the junction unmatched. The CDR3 has 15 amino acids. CDR1 is SGHTA and CDR2 is FQGTGA in the germline V gene. The CDR3 region is CASSLTPTGGHGYTF. The CDR3 DNA follows: TGTGCCAGCAGCTTAACACCGACAGGGGGACATGGCTACACCTTC.

The chain is built from TRBV4-3 and TRBJ1-5; a weak D match, TRBD1 (6 bases). There are 17 residues in the CDR3. Germline V gene data show CDR1 as LGHNA and CDR2 as YSLEER. V was clipped by 3 bases and J by 7 bases, with 22 bases between them. CDR3 loop: CASSQTLIARGSQPQHF. CDR3 DNA sequence: TGCGCCAGCAGCCAGACCCTGATTGCCAGGGGCAGCCAGCCCCAGCATTTT.

The gene calls are TRBV19 and TRBJ1-5; D possibly corresponds to TRBD1 (6 bases). V lost 1 base, J lost 4 bases, and 14 bases lay in between. Germline V gene sequence: CDR1 LNHDA, CDR2 SQIVND (reference sequence). This CDR3 is built from 16 residues. DNA of the CDR3: TGTGCCAGTAGTATAGTCCAGGGGACCTTAAATCAGCCCCAGCATTTT. Its translation: CASSIVQGTLNQPQHF.

V is TRBV6-5 and J is TRBJ1-3; no clear D gene. The CDR3 runs 15 residues. Per the germline V gene, CDR1 is MNHEY and CDR2 is SVGAGI. V was trimmed by 0 bases and J by 0 bases, leaving 6 bases between them. The CDR3 loop reads CASSYSRNSGNTIYF. The DNA for the CDR3 is TGTGCCAGCAGTTACTCGAGAAACTCTGGAAACACCATATATTTT.

This rearrangement joins TRBV10-3 to TRBJ2-1; D uncertain. This CDR3 is 13 amino acids long. In germline, CDR1 is ENHRY, CDR2 SYGVKD. V was shortened by 5 bases and J by 7 bases, with 12 bases between the two germline ends. CDR3 in DNA: TGTGCCATCAGTCTAACGCGAGGTAATGAGCAGTTCTTC. Protein sequence: CAISLTRGNEQFF.

The rearrangement joins TRBV11-2 to TRBJ2-2; unclear D gene. The CDR3 has 13 amino acids. In germline, CDR1 is SGHAT, CDR2 FQNNGV. The V end lost 5 bases, the J end lost 7 bases, and 11 bases lay between the germline ends. The CDR3 DNA sequence: TGTGCCAGCAGCCCAGAATCTGTCGGGGAGCTGTTTTTT. It specifies CASSPESVGELFF.

The chain couples TRBV15 to TRBJ2-2; no clear D. CDR1 is LNHNV and CDR2 is YYDKDF in the germline V gene (reference sequence). V lost 1 base, J lost 0 bases, and 9 bases lay in between. This CDR3 contains 16 residues. CDR3 DNA: TGTGCCACCAGCAGAGTGCTTGGTCCGAACACCGGGGAGCTGTTTTTT. Translation gives CATSRVLGPNTGELFF.

The chain couples TRBV7-9 to TRBJ2-1; D is undetermined. There are 13 residues in the CDR3. V shed 6 bases and J shed 0 bases, with 6 bases lying between them. CDR1 SEHNR and CDR2 FQNEAQ come from the germline V gene (reference sequence). The CDR3 nucleotides are TGTGCCAGCAGTCCATACTCCTACAATGAGCAGTTCTTC. This sequence encodes CASSPYSYNEQFF.

This clone was counted once. This chain joins TRBV5-5 and TRBJ1-4; 9 nucleotides align to TRBD1. CDR1 is SGHKS, CDR2 YYEKEE, per germline (reference sequence). Unmatched junction bases numbered 7, after V lost 3 bases and J lost 7 bases. The CDR3 is made up of 15 amino acids. CDR3 DNA: TGTGCCAGCAGCTCGGGACAGGGCGGGAGTGAAAAACTGTTTTTT. It yields the protein CASSSGQGGSEKLFF.

V is TRBV9 and J is TRBJ2-7, with TRBD1 matching over 10 bases. V shed 3 bases, J shed 5 bases, and the junction held 5 bases outside the gene matches. The length of the CDR3 is 14 residues. Germline V gene sequence: CDR1 SGDLS, CDR2 YYNGEE. CDR3 nucleotides: TGTGCCAGCAGCGCTACCGGGACAGGGGACGAGCAGTACTTC. It encodes CASSATGTGDEQYF.

The chain combines TRBV6-6 with TRBJ2-2; 9 positions match TRBD1. The CDR3 runs to 13 residues. Germline CDR1 MNHNY, CDR2 SVGAGI (reference sequence). Germline trimming cut 5 bases from V and 9 bases from J; bases unmatched to any gene: 4. The DNA of the CDR3 is TGTGCCAGCAGTAACAGGGGGCAAAGGGAGCTGTTTTTT. Translated: CASSNRGQRELFF.

This clone appeared a single time. The chain couples TRBV28 to TRBJ1-1, with D uncertain. This CDR3 region has 12 residues. Germline assignment: CDR1 MDHEN and CDR2 SYDVKM. With 6 bases removed from V and 10 bases from J, the gap between germline ends came to 15 bases. The CDR3 coding sequence is TGTGCCAGCAGCTCCGTATGGGGTAGAGCTTTCTTT. Protein product: CASSSVWGRAFF.

This clone was recorded a few times. This rearrangement joins TRBV2 to TRBJ2-7; 11 positions match TRBD2. CDR1 and CDR2 (germline): SNHLY, FYNNEI. The CDR3 sequence is 15 residues long. V trimming: 7 bases; J trimming: 2 bases; junction bases outside the gene matches: 7. CDR3 DNA: TGTGCCAGCAAAGAGGCTAGCGGGGGGCCCTACGAGCAGTACTTC. Translating it yields CASKEASGGPYEQYF.

This clone came up once. CDR3 protein: CASSLPGQVKHHTF. The CDR3 DNA sequence: TGTGCCAGCAGCCTACCTGGACAGGTTAAACATCACACCTTC. The chain employs TRBV3-1 (or the pseudogene TRBV3-2) and TRBJ1-2; 7 bases map to TRBD1. Losses at the gene ends were 4 bases for V and 12 bases for J; bases not matched to a gene: 14. Germline CDR1 is LGHDT and CDR2 is YNNKEL (reference sequence). CDR3 length: 14 amino acids.